Listed below are T cell receptor beta chains from one sample, sequenced in a study of T cell responses to AZD1222 COVID-19 vaccine. Here immunoSEQ multiplex PCR was the method, and the copy in TCRdb shows in-frame clones only, minus some. This table has about 75,000 clones, about 91% appearing once. The source material was peripheral blood, sampled 28 days after the second dose of the MenACWY control vaccine. These receptors were collected from an adult who received the MenACWY meningococcal vaccine as a control. The CDR3 runs from the conserved cysteine through the conserved F or W. Fields, in order: V gene, CDR3 protein.

V: TRBV6-5
CDR3: CASSRDTGDYNEQFF

V: TRBV7-2
CDR3: CASSSRGGAGANVLTF

V: TRBV30
CDR3: CAWKRNRLYGYTF

V: TRBV5-6
CDR3: CASSLTTNQPQHF

V: TRBV6-5
CDR3: CASRYPGQGYYGYTF

V: TRBV2
CDR3: CASNQKTGNRGTEAFF

V: TRBV6-1
CDR3: CASSEFGRGQRGARNIQYF

V: TRBV25-1
CDR3: CASSERTGSKVNEKLFF

V: TRBV2
CDR3: CASGTDNQPQHF

V: TRBV30
CDR3: CAWTGVGYTF

V: TRBV4-3
CDR3: CASSLRQTGYTF

V: TRBV7-8
CDR3: CASSPAGKGTANYGYTF

V: TRBV11-2
CDR3: CASISRGQGAPTGELFF

V: TRBV14
CDR3: CASSQVGTAVMNTGELFF

V: TRBV28
CDR3: CASSLRVDTGELFF

V: TRBV19
CDR3: CASTPEGYTGELFF

V: TRBV9
CDR3: CASSPRGTGGNSPLHF

V: TRBV6-5
CDR3: CASRRGQGKTEAFF

V: TRBV19
CDR3: CASSSTGNTEAFF

V: TRBV28
CDR3: CASNSGGAGYEQYF

V: TRBV19
CDR3: CASRVYLQGGYGGSNQPQHF

V: TRBV2
CDR3: CASSEALGGGGGELFF

V: TRBV7-2
CDR3: CASSLGRNNQPQHF

V: TRBV18
CDR3: CASSPNPQGRRHF

V: TRBV12-3/TRBV12-4
CDR3: CASSLYGTEAFF

V: TRBV28
CDR3: CASNPVVAGPAPGNTIYF

V: TRBV7-9
CDR3: CASSPIMDRGGTGELFF

V: TRBV15
CDR3: CATSRDLQGNSPLHF

V: TRBV9
CDR3: CASSVTGQGNSPLHF

V: TRBV28
CDR3: CASSSTGGFHQPQHF

V: TRBV7-2
CDR3: CASSRETGPPYEQYF

V: TRBV7-9
CDR3: CASSISGAGETQYF

V: TRBV5-6
CDR3: CASSLLAGTPNTEAFF

V: TRBV3-1/TRBV3-2
CDR3: CASSPNGAGEQYF

V: TRBV6-2/TRBV6-3
CDR3: CASSYLGLAVTDTQYF

V: TRBV11-3
CDR3: CASSSSGNTEAFF

V: TRBV11-2
CDR3: CASSPAPGPHSPLHF

V: TRBV29-1
CDR3: CSASLGGRDGYTF

V: TRBV28
CDR3: CASSFEDNEQFF

V: TRBV30
CDR3: CAWSVMYEQYF

V: TRBV7-8
CDR3: CASSRGTSGGAPSTDTQYF

V: TRBV7-2
CDR3: CASSPAHRNYEQYF

V: TRBV27
CDR3: CASSPRTASTNEKLFF

V: TRBV5-1
CDR3: CASSLDPMGGEQFF

V: TRBV30
CDR3: CAWRAGLNTEAFF

V: TRBV5-1
CDR3: CASSSDGQGRSSGANVLTF

V: TRBV28
CDR3: CASSFQGQINIQYF

V: TRBV3-1/TRBV3-2
CDR3: CASSPQSGYTEAFF

V: TRBV2
CDR3: CASTPPPIYEQYF

V: TRBV29-1
CDR3: CSVDIQGVYGYTF

V: TRBV5-1
CDR3: CASSPTDRGNFGNTIYF

V: TRBV19
CDR3: CASSPGAGGKETQYF

V: TRBV11-3
CDR3: CASSPGGTGGQNTEAFF

V: TRBV6-1
CDR3: CASSPTGTGRPEAFF

V: TRBV7-6
CDR3: CASSSSDETRRPQHF

V: TRBV3-1/TRBV3-2
CDR3: CASSHQGLGETQYF

V: TRBV7-2
CDR3: CASSLGVGGNQPQHF